The next 27 T cell receptor delta chains were all read from a single sample in a study of TRDV2 sequences in healthy donors. TCRdb repeated clone calling on the PCR reads with CATT. The data hold around 2,000 delta-chain clones, with 55% to 65% observed a single time. Sample: Vd2+ gamma-delta T cells from blood. The receptors stem from a human donor in good health.

For this clone: Being one base from a much bigger clone, this may be a read error. The chain has TRDV2 and TRDJ1, with 10 bases matching TRDD3. This CDR3 has 18 amino acids. With 0 bases clipped from V and 3 bases from J, the junction kept 12 bases outside the gene matches. Per the germline V gene, CDR1 is GEAIGNYY and CDR2 is EKD. DNA of the CDR3: TGTGCCTGTGACACCGTAGCTGGGGGATATAAGTACCCCGATAAACTCATCTTT. The encoded protein is CACDTVAGGYKYPDKLIF.

The chain carries TRDV2 and TRDJ1; 10 bases are a match to TRDD3. Germline V gene data show CDR1 as GEAIGNYY and CDR2 as EKD. V lost 3 bases, J lost 0 bases, and 9 bases stayed unmatched. The CDR3 length is 17 residues. The CDR3 nucleotides are TGTGCCTGTGACGGAATGGGGGGATACGCCGACACCGATAAACTCATCTTT. It codes for CACDGMGGYADTDKLIF.

The chain couples TRDV2 to TRDJ3, with 9 bases matching TRDD3. Trimming cost V 3 bases and J 0 bases; bases outside gene matches: 8. CDR1 and CDR2 from the germline V gene are GEAIGNYY and EKD. This CDR3 contains 19 residues. Here the CDR3 reads CACDPLGDSSSWDTRQMFF. The CDR3 DNA follows: TGTGCCTGTGACCCCCTGGGGGATTCAAGCTCCTGGGACACCCGACAGATGTTTTTC.

The chain is built from TRDV2 and TRDJ1; 7 nucleotides line up with TRDD3. The germline CDR1 and CDR2 sequences are GEAIGNYY and EKD. The V and J ends lost 0 bases and 0 bases, in that order; junction bases with no gene match: 15. The CDR3 runs 19 residues. The CDR3 loop is CACDTLRRTGDEYTDKLIF. The CDR3 DNA reads TGTGCCTGTGACACCCTCCGACGTACTGGGGATGAGTACACCGATAAACTCATCTTT.

The chain joins TRDV2 to TRDJ1; 7 nucleotides match TRDD3. Losses at the gene ends were 1 base for V and 0 bases for J; bases not matched to a gene: 7. The V gene's germline CDR1 is GEAIGNYY and CDR2 EKD. The CDR3 is made up of 16 amino acids. CDR3 sequence reads: CACDTLWGPNTDKLIF. The CDR3 DNA is TGTGCCTGTGACACACTCTGGGGGCCAAACACCGATAAACTCATCTTT.

This sequence joins TRDV2 and TRDJ1; 12 nucleotides match TRDD3. This CDR3 is 21 amino acids long. The trim removed 0 bases at V and 1 base at J, leaving 17 bases unmatched. Germline CDR1 reads GEAIGNYY; CDR2 reads EKD. The CDR3 spells CACDTVLGDTRGIRGTDKLIF. The CDR3 DNA follows: TGTGCCTGTGACACCGTACTGGGGGATACCAGGGGAATAAGGGGCACCGATAAACTCATCTTT.

The chain carries TRDV2 and TRDJ1, with 12 bases fitting TRDD3. This CDR3 comprises 16 residues. V was clipped by 3 bases and J by 1 base; unmatched bases: 5. Germline V gene sequence: CDR1 GEAIGNYY, CDR2 EKD. Here the CDR3 reads CACDVLGDTSTDKLIF. CDR3 DNA sequence: TGTGCCTGTGACGTACTGGGGGATACCTCCACCGATAAACTCATCTTT.

This clone was recorded once. V usage is TRDV2 and J usage is TRDJ1, with 7 bases lining up with TRDD3. Germline-derived CDR1 and CDR2 are GEAIGNYY and EKD. The CDR3 covers 18 residues. The V segment lost 0 bases and the J segment 0 bases; nucleotides outside the gene matches: 12. The CDR3 DNA is TGTGCCTGTGACACCGTGGAGACTGGGGTTCTGTACACCGATAAACTCATCTTT. Amino acid sequence: CACDTVETGVLYTDKLIF.

The rearrangement links TRDV2 to TRDJ3, with 8 bases identical to TRDD3. Unmatched junction bases numbered 4, after V lost 0 bases and J lost 4 bases. The germline V gene encodes CDR1 GEAIGNYY and CDR2 EKD. The CDR3 totals 17 residues. CDR3 amino acids: CACDTVGDTWDTRQMFF. CDR3 nucleotide sequence: TGTGCCTGTGACACCGTAGGGGATACTTGGGACACCCGACAGATGTTTTTC.

V usage is TRDV2 and J usage is TRDJ1; 12 nucleotides match TRDD3. With V trimmed by 3 bases and J by 5 bases, 9 bases remained unmatched. This CDR3 comprises 16 residues. Germline CDR1 is GEAIGNYY and CDR2 is EKD. The CDR3 region is CACDPLLGDTGDKLIF. CDR3 in DNA: TGTGCCTGTGACCCGCTACTGGGGGATACTGGGGATAAACTCATCTTT.

The chain recombines TRDV2 with TRDJ1; TRDD3 aligns across 11 bases. Looked up from germline, CDR1 is GEAIGNYY and CDR2 is EKD. The CDR3 is 15 residues long. J was trimmed by 3 bases and V by 1 base; bases with no gene match: 3. In nucleotides, the CDR3 is TGTGCCTGTGACACACTGGGGGATATGGCCGATAAACTCATCTTT. Residues: CACDTLGDMADKLIF.

On this clone itself: This CDR3 is also generated by other DNA sequences in the sample. The V gene is TRDV2, the J gene TRDJ1, with D perhaps matching TRDD3 (6 bases). The CDR3 covers 14 residues. CDR1 and CDR2 from the germline V gene are GEAIGNYY and EKD. V was cut by 0 bases and J by 0 bases, with 7 bases left in between. The CDR3 region has the DNA TGTGCCTGTGACACCCTGGGGAACACCGATAAACTCATCTTT. It codes for CACDTLGNTDKLIF.

The chain couples TRDV2 to TRDJ1, with TRDD3 matching 7 bases. CDR1 and CDR2 from the germline V gene are GEAIGNYY and EKD. The CDR3 contains 15 residues. Trimming cost V 2 bases and J 0 bases; bases outside gene matches: 5. The CDR3 coding sequence is TGTGCCTGTGACATACTGGGGATCGACACCGATAAACTCATCTTT. It encodes CACDILGIDTDKLIF.

This clone ranks as large. Other DNA sequences within the sample encode an identical CDR3. This chain uses TRDV2 with TRDJ1; 7 bases align to TRDD3. Trimming cost V 0 bases and J 0 bases; bases outside gene matches: 3. The CDR3 sequence is 15 residues long. Germline CDR1 GEAIGNYY, CDR2 EKD. The CDR3: CACDTVGEYTDKLIF. CDR3 DNA sequence: TGTGCCTGTGACACCGTGGGGGAATACACCGATAAACTCATCTTT.

The chain links TRDV2 to TRDJ1, with 12 bases lining up with TRDD3. Trimming at V came to 3 bases and at J to 0 bases, leaving 10 bases not matched to a gene. This CDR3 has 18 amino acids. Germline CDR1 reads GEAIGNYY; CDR2 reads EKD. The CDR3 DNA sequence: TGTGCCTGTGACGCCCTTGGGGCTGGGGGATACGACACCGATAAACTCATCTTT. It specifies CACDALGAGGYDTDKLIF.

This clone has only a few counts. The V and J genes are TRDV2 and TRDJ1; 9 bases line up with TRDD3. V gave up 3 bases and J gave up 0 bases; unmatched junction bases: 10. CDR3 length: 17 amino acids. Germline V CDR1 and CDR2: GEAIGNYY, EKD. CDR3 nucleotides: TGTGCCTGTGACTCTTTACTGGGGGAATTGTACACCGATAAACTCATCTTT. Protein product: CACDSLLGELYTDKLIF.

In this sample, this clone turned up a few times. The chain has TRDV2 and TRDJ1; 7 positions match TRDD3. The V segment lost 2 bases and the J segment 2 bases; nucleotides outside the gene matches: 7. Germline CDR1 is GEAIGNYY and CDR2 is EKD. The CDR3 has 15 residues. The CDR3, as DNA: TGTGCCTGTGACAAACTGGGGATAGAGACCGATAAACTCATCTTT. This encodes CACDKLGIETDKLIF.

The J gene is TRDJ1, the V gene TRDV2; 13 nucleotides line up with TRDD3. Germline CDR1 is GEAIGNYY and CDR2 is EKD. The CDR3 consists of 19 residues. Trimming at V came to 3 bases and at J to 0 bases, leaving 12 bases not matched to a gene. CDR3 in DNA: TGTGCCTGTGACCCGGTATATACTGGGGGATACGCGTACACCGATAAACTCATCTTT. This translates into CACDPVYTGGYAYTDKLIF.

V is TRDV2 and J is TRDJ3, with 13 bases that match TRDD3. With 2 bases clipped from V and 0 bases from J, the junction kept 3 bases outside the gene matches. The germline V gene has CDR1 GEAIGNYY and CDR2 EKD. The CDR3 loop spans 19 amino acids. The CDR3: CACDITGGYDSWDTRQMFF. The CDR3 coding sequence is TGTGCCTGTGACATCACTGGGGGATACGACTCCTGGGACACCCGACAGATGTTTTTC.

The chain recombines TRDV2 with TRDJ1; 11 bases map to TRDD3. The CDR3 spans 21 residues. Per germline, CDR1 GEAIGNYY and CDR2 EKD. The junction had 17 bases not matched to a gene; V was cut back by 0 bases and J by 0 bases. CDR3: CACDTVNGGYAEGQYTDKLIF. CDR3 in DNA: TGTGCCTGTGACACCGTTAATGGGGGATACGCGGAAGGCCAGTACACCGATAAACTCATCTTT.

J is TRDJ1 and V is TRDV2; 8 bases are a match to TRDD3. The CDR3 contains 14 residues. The germline gives CDR1 GEAIGNYY, CDR2 EKD. Unmatched junction bases numbered 5, after V lost 6 bases and J lost 0 bases. Here the CDR3 DNA reads TGTGCCTGTCTTCCACTGGGGGACACCGATAAACTCATCTTT. Residues: CACLPLGDTDKLIF.

This clone was counted between two and nine times. This sample also contains other DNA sequences that code for the same CDR3. This chain connects TRDV2 to TRDJ1, with 7 bases that match TRDD3. V shed 2 bases and J 2 bases; nucleotides not matched to a gene: 1. CDR3 size: 13 residues. Per the germline V gene, CDR1 is GEAIGNYY and CDR2 is EKD. The CDR3 sequence is CACDSWGTDKLIF. CDR3 sequence (DNA): TGTGCCTGTGACAGCTGGGGGACCGATAAACTCATCTTT.

The chain combines TRDV2 with TRDJ1; D remains ambiguous. CDR1 and CDR2 (germline): GEAIGNYY, EKD. CDR3 length: 12 residues. Trimming left V 0 bases short and J 5 bases short, with 6 bases between. CDR3 amino acids: CACDTLGDKLIF. The CDR3 DNA follows: TGTGCCTGTGACACCTTGGGTGATAAACTCATCTTT.

The chain employs TRDV2 and TRDJ1, with 7 positions matching TRDD3. Germline V gene lookup returns CDR1 GEAIGNYY and CDR2 EKD. V was pared by 0 bases and J by 0 bases, with 24 bases of the junction left unmatched. The CDR3 has 22 amino acids. The CDR3 is CACDTLIGIQNGGISYTDKLIF. In DNA, the CDR3 is TGTGCCTGTGACACCTTGATCGGGATACAAAACGGGGGGATCTCGTACACCGATAAACTCATCTTT.

The chain carries TRDV2 and TRDJ3; 13 nucleotides match TRDD3. V was pared by 4 bases and J by 0 bases, with 11 bases of the junction left unmatched. CDR3 size: 21 residues. Germline loops: CDR1 GEAIGNYY, CDR2 EKD. The CDR3 region is CACDTVLGDTGSSWDTRQMFF. In DNA, the CDR3 is TGTGCCTGTGATACTGTACTGGGGGATACGGGAAGCTCCTGGGACACCCGACAGATGTTTTTC.

Only a few counts were recorded for this clone. The rearrangement joins TRDV2 to TRDJ1; a possible D gene is TRDD3 (6 bases). CDR3 length equals 15 residues. CDR1 GEAIGNYY and CDR2 EKD come from the germline V gene. Trimming pared 1 base from V and 7 bases from J, leaving 18 bases between. CDR3 sequence reads: CACDTLAGVSGKLIF. The CDR3 nucleotides are TGTGCCTGTGACACGCTGGCTGGGGTCAGCGGTAAACTCATCTTT.

The chain recombines TRDV2 with TRDJ1; 7 bases are a match to TRDD3. Germline CDR1 GEAIGNYY, CDR2 EKD. The J segment lost 3 bases and the V segment lost 3 bases, leaving 21 bases of the junction unmatched. This CDR3 comprises 19 residues. In DNA form, the CDR3 reads TGTGCCTGTGACCCACTACCGTCTGGGGGCAATGAGGGAGCCGATAAACTCATCTTT. Protein product: CACDPLPSGGNEGADKLIF.